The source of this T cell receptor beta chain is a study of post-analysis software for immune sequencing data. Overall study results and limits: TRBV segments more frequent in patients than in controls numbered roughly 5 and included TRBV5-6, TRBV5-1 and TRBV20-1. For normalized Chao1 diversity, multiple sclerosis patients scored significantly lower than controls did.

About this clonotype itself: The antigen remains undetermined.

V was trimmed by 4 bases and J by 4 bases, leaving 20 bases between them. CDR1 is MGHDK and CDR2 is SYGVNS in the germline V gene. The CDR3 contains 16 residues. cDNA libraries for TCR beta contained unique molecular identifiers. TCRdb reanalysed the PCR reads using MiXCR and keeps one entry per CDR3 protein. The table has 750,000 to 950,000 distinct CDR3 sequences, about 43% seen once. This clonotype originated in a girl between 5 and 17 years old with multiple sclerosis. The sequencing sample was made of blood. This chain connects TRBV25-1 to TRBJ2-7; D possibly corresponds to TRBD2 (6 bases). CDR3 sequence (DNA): TGTGCCAGCAGTGGGGGCCCGGGACTTATACCTTACGAGCAGTACTTC. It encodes CASSGGPGLIPYEQYF.